Presented here are 27 T cell receptor beta chains from one specimen sequenced in a study of CD8 T cells in Susac syndrome. When the RNA was reverse transcribed, random hexamers were used with an input of roughly 0.45 to 1 ug. MiXCR, applied by TCRdb to the immunoSEQ multiplex PCR reads, yields one record per CDR3 protein. The sample shows about 120,000 distinct CDR3 sequences, 85% to 95% of them seen only once. Sequenced input: CD8+ T cells from PBMCs. These receptors all stem from a human donor in good health.

The J gene is TRBJ1-2, the V gene TRBV5-4; D gene uncertain. The CDR3 extends over 13 amino acids. Germline CDR1 SGHNT, CDR2 YYREEE (reference sequence). Trimming removed 4 bases at V and 6 bases at J, with 13 bases between. The CDR3 here is CASSPDGGHGYTF. The CDR3 bases are TGTGCCAGCAGCCCGGATGGCGGCCATGGCTACACCTTC.

The J gene is TRBJ1-5, the V gene TRBV2; no reliable D call. The CDR3 extends over 15 amino acids. Trimming shortened V by 1 base and J by 0 bases, and 7 bases separated the two germline ends. CDR1 and CDR2 from the germline V gene are SNHLY and FYNNEI. The CDR3 bases are TGTGCCAGCAGTGAAGGGGAGGGTAGCAATCAGCCCCAGCATTTT. Translating it yields CASSEGEGSNQPQHF.

DNA for the CDR3: TGTGCCAGCAGCCAAGTTCCGCTACTAGAAACGGGTAATCGGCAGTACTTC. Amino acid sequence: CASSQVPLLETGNRQYF. The gene calls are TRBV3-1 and TRBJ2-7, with a tentative D call TRBD2 (5 bases). The CDR3 has 17 residues. Germline loops: CDR1 LGHDT, CDR2 YNNKEL (reference sequence). The V end was cut by 1 base, the J end by 9 bases, with 25 bases between.

The gene calls are TRBV20-1 and TRBJ1-5; D remains ambiguous. Germline V gives CDR1 DFQATT, CDR2 SNEGSKA (reference sequence). The CDR3 totals 16 residues. V was trimmed by 3 bases and J by 1 base, leaving 16 bases between them. The DNA of the CDR3 is TGCAGTGCTAGGACTGGCCCGACGGTGAGCAATCAGCCCCAGCATTTT. Protein sequence: CSARTGPTVSNQPQHF.

The V call is TRBV7-2, the J call TRBJ2-7; D not certain. Germline CDR1 SGHTA, CDR2 FQGNSA. Trimming shortened V by 2 bases and J by 3 bases, and 5 bases separated the two germline ends. The CDR3 totals 12 residues. CDR3 DNA: TGTGCCAGCAGCTTATCTATCTACGAGCAGTACTTC. Encoded protein: CASSLSIYEQYF.

The V and J genes are TRBV29-1 and TRBJ2-3, with D tentatively TRBD1 (5 bases). Trimming cost V 7 bases and J 4 bases, with 12 bases left between them. Germline V lookup: CDR1 SQVTM, CDR2 ANQGSEA. The length of the CDR3 is 12 residues. The CDR3 DNA reads as TGCAGCGGGGGCCAAGCCCCAGATACGCAGTATTTT. Amino acids: CSGGQAPDTQYF.

The chain has TRBV12-3 or TRBV12-4 and TRBJ2-7; 10 nucleotides align to TRBD1. V trimming: 3 bases; J trimming: 6 bases; junction bases outside the gene matches: 5. This CDR3 is 14 amino acids long. This CDR3 reads CASSFDRGPVEQYF. Written as DNA, the CDR3 is TGTGCCAGCAGTTTCGACAGGGGGCCCGTCGAGCAGTACTTC.

CDR3 in amino acids: CASSRTDGNQPQHF. CDR3 DNA sequence: TGTGCCAGCAGCCGGACGGACGGCAATCAGCCCCAGCATTTT. The rearrangement links TRBV9 to TRBJ1-5; the D is unclear. CDR3 length: 14 residues. Per the germline V gene, CDR1 is SGDLS and CDR2 is YYNGEE. The V gene lost 4 bases and the J gene lost 2 bases, with 10 bases spanning the gap.

In nucleotides, the CDR3 is TGTGCCAGCAGTTTAGGCAGGCTTATCTCTGGGGCCAACGTCCTGACTTTC. It translates to CASSLGRLISGANVLTF. The gene calls are TRBV28 and TRBJ2-6, with no clear D. The CDR3 covers 17 residues. Germline values: CDR1 MDHEN, CDR2 SYDVKM. V shed 2 bases and J shed 0 bases, with 11 bases lying between them.

The chain links TRBV29-1 to TRBJ1-2; D remains unclear. This CDR3 is 12 amino acids long. V lost 7 bases and J lost 8, with 17 bases in between. Germline CDR1 SQVTM, CDR2 ANQGSEA. In DNA, the CDR3 is TGCAGCGCTAGGTGGGAACTTGTCGGCTACACCTTC. It translates to CSARWELVGYTF.

J is TRBJ1-1 and V is TRBV6-2 or TRBV6-3; D unresolved. The V gene lost 0 bases and the J gene lost 0 bases, with 20 bases spanning the gap. Germline CDR1 and CDR2: MNHEY and SVGEGT. This CDR3 is built from 19 residues. The CDR3 region is CASSYSGFRYGTMNTEAFF. In DNA, the CDR3 is TGTGCCAGCAGTTACTCGGGGTTTCGGTACGGTACCATGAACACTGAAGCTTTCTTT.

The chain recombines TRBV7-9 with TRBJ2-1; D is undetermined. The CDR3 consists of 17 residues. CDR1 SEHNR and CDR2 FQNEAQ come from the germline V gene (reference sequence). V lost 4 bases and J 6 bases, leaving 22 bases between the germline ends. DNA of the CDR3: TGTGCCAGCAGCTACCCTACTCGGGCATATACGGGCAATGAGCAGTTCTTC. Translating it yields CASSYPTRAYTGNEQFF.

The chain links TRBV20-1 to TRBJ1-2; D is perhaps TRBD1 (5 bases). V lost 3 bases, J lost 3 bases, and 14 bases lay in between. The germline CDR1 and CDR2 sequences are DFQATT and SNEGSKA (reference sequence). The CDR3 has 14 residues. CDR3 region: CSASLIGADYGYTF. The CDR3 DNA is TGCAGTGCTAGTCTTATCGGGGCGGACTATGGCTACACCTTC.

V and J are TRBV29-1 and TRBJ2-5, with D maybe TRBD1 (5 bases). V lost 4 bases and J 5 bases, leaving 11 bases between the germline ends. Germline loops: CDR1 SQVTM, CDR2 ANQGSEA. The CDR3 has 12 amino acids. The CDR3 loop reads CSVAGSGETQYF. Written as DNA, the CDR3 is TGCAGCGTTGCAGGGTCTGGGGAGACCCAGTACTTC.

The chain uses TRBV5-1 and TRBJ1-5; TRBD1 matches at 9 bases. The J segment lost 6 bases and the V segment lost 3 bases, leaving 7 bases of the junction unmatched. The CDR3 has 15 amino acids. Germline V gene lookup returns CDR1 SGHRS and CDR2 YFSETQ. CDR3 sequence (DNA): TGCGCCAGCAGCTCGACAGGGGGGAGGACTCAGCCCCAGCATTTT. Its protein is CASSSTGGRTQPQHF.

The V gene is TRBV5-1, the J gene TRBJ1-1, with D perhaps matching TRBD1 (6 bases). CDR1 SGHRS and CDR2 YFSETQ come from the germline V gene. V lost 3 bases and J lost 5, with 14 bases in between. CDR3 length equals 14 residues. The CDR3 loop is CASSSSGVETEAFF. The CDR3, as DNA: TGCGCCAGCAGCTCCTCAGGGGTGGAAACTGAAGCTTTCTTT.

The chain carries TRBV20-1 and TRBJ1-3; D is ambiguous. The CDR3 length is 13 residues. The ends were cut back, 5 bases at V and 6 bases at J, with 14 bases in the middle. Germline V lookup: CDR1 DFQATT, CDR2 SNEGSKA (reference sequence). CDR3 loop: CSASEGGKNTIYF. For the CDR3, the DNA is TGCAGTGCTTCGGAGGGAGGCAAAAACACCATATATTTT.

This chain connects TRBV7-2 to TRBJ2-7; D could derive from TRBD1 or TRBD2 (6 bases each). Trimming left V 2 bases short and J 6 bases short, with 17 bases between. This CDR3 is built from 15 residues. Looked up from germline, CDR1 is SGHTA and CDR2 is FQGNSA. The CDR3 loop reads CASSLTAKGGLEQYF. The CDR3 DNA sequence: TGTGCCAGCAGCTTAACAGCAAAAGGGGGGCTCGAGCAGTACTTC.

This chain joins TRBV6-8 and TRBJ2-7; D unresolved. The CDR3 contains 14 residues. Germline V gene data show CDR1 as MNHGY and CDR2 as SAAAGT. V was shortened by 2 bases and J by 3 bases, with 11 bases between the two germline ends. The DNA for the CDR3 is TGTGCCAGCAGTTACGTCGGCAGCAACTACGAGCAGTACTTC. It yields the protein CASSYVGSNYEQYF.

V usage is TRBV7-2 and J usage is TRBJ2-1, with unresolved D. Deletions cut 7 bases from V and 5 bases from J, with 21 bases between. The CDR3 loop spans 16 amino acids. Germline CDR1 SGHTA, CDR2 FQGNSA. The CDR3 here is CASKPRGVLVNNEQFF. CDR3 DNA: TGTGCCAGCAAGCCTAGAGGAGTCCTCGTAAACAATGAGCAGTTCTTC.

V is TRBV6-2 or TRBV6-3 and J is TRBJ1-1; a weak D match, TRBD1 (6 bases). The V end was cut by 6 bases, the J end by 3 bases, with 17 bases between. The germline V gene has CDR1 MNHEY and CDR2 SVGEGT. The CDR3 consists of 15 residues. CDR3 protein: CASRHNRAGDTEAFF. CDR3 nucleotides: TGTGCCAGCAGACACAACAGGGCAGGGGACACTGAAGCTTTCTTT.

CDR3 DNA sequence: TGTGCCAGTAGTATAACTGGATTGTCGGCGGGCGCCGGGAATGAGCAGTTCTTC. Amino acids: CASSITGLSAGAGNEQFF. The chain is built from TRBV19 and TRBJ2-1; tentatively, D is TRBD2 (5 bases). The germline V gene has CDR1 LNHDA and CDR2 SQIVND (reference sequence). Deletions cut 2 bases from V and 7 bases from J, with 24 bases between. The CDR3 length is 18 residues. Together with reference TRBV19 and TRBJ2-1, the CDR3 gives the full variable domain: DGGITQSPKYLFRKEGQNVTLSCEQNLNHDAMYWYRQDPGQGLRLIYYSQIVNDFQKGDIAEGYSVSREKKESFPLTVTSAQKNPTAFYLCASSITGLSAGAGNEQFFGPGTRLTVL.

The chain carries TRBV4-2 and TRBJ2-7; D call uncertain. The CDR3 is 15 amino acids. Germline values: CDR1 LGHNA, CDR2 YNFKEQ. V gave up 0 bases and J gave up 0 bases, with 9 bases separating them. Here the CDR3 DNA reads TGTGCCAGCAGCCAAGATGTGGGCAGCTCCTACGAGCAGTACTTC. Its translation: CASSQDVGSSYEQYF.

The rearrangement uses TRBV3-1 and TRBJ2-1; D may correspond to TRBD1 or TRBD2 (5 bases each). Germline CDR1 reads LGHDT; CDR2 reads YNNKEL (reference sequence). CDR3 size: 15 residues. With 4 bases removed from V and 8 bases from J, the gap between germline ends came to 18 bases. CDR3 sequence reads: CASSPPSGRGYEQFF. The CDR3, as DNA: TGTGCCAGCAGCCCCCCCAGCGGTCGGGGCTATGAGCAGTTCTTC.

The chain employs TRBV7-3 and TRBJ1-1; TRBD1 aligns across 8 bases. This CDR3 has 14 residues. V lost 4 bases, J lost 8 bases, and 9 bases stayed unmatched. Germline lookup yields CDR1 SGHTA and CDR2 FQGTGA. The CDR3 DNA is TGTGCCAGCAGCTCCAGGGGGCCCCCGGTGGAAGCTTTCTTT. Translated: CASSSRGPPVEAFF.

This chain joins TRBV14 and TRBJ1-1; D call uncertain. Per the germline V gene, CDR1 is SGHDN and CDR2 is FVKESK. V was pared by 4 bases and J by 1 base, with 13 bases between. This CDR3 contains 15 residues. This CDR3 reads CASSPRGRENTEAFF. The CDR3 DNA reads TGTGCCAGCAGCCCACGCGGACGGGAGAACACTGAAGCTTTCTTT. Variable domain in full (rest from reference TRBV14 and TRBJ1-1): EAGVTQFPSHSVIEKGQTVTLRCDPISGHDNLYWYRRVMGKEIKFLLHFVKESKQDESGMPNNRFLAERTGGTYSTLKVQPAELEDSGVYFCASSPRGRENTEAFFGQGTRLTVV.

The chain employs TRBV20-1 and TRBJ2-3; D is unclear. This CDR3 spans 11 amino acids. Looked up from germline, CDR1 is DFQATT and CDR2 is SNEGSKA (reference sequence). The V end lost 1 base, the J end lost 5 bases, and 4 bases lay between the germline ends. The CDR3 protein is CSARAGDTQYF. The CDR3 DNA follows: TGCAGTGCTAGAGCGGGAGATACGCAGTATTTT.